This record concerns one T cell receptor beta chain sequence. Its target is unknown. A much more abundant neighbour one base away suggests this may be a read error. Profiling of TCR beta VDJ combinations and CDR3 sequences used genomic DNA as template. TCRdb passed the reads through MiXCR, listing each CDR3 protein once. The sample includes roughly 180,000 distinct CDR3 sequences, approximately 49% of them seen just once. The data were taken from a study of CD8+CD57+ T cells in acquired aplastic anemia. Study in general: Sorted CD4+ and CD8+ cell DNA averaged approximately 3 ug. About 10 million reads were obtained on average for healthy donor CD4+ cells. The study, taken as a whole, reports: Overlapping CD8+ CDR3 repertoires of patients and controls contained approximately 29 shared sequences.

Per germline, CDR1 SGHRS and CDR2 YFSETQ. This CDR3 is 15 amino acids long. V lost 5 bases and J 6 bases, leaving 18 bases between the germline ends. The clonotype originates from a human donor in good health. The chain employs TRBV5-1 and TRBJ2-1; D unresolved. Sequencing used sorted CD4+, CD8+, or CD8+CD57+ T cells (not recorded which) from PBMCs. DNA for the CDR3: TGCGCCAGCAGTCTGCTCCCTCTTAAGGGCAATGAGCAGTTCTTC. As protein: CASSLLPLKGNEQFF.